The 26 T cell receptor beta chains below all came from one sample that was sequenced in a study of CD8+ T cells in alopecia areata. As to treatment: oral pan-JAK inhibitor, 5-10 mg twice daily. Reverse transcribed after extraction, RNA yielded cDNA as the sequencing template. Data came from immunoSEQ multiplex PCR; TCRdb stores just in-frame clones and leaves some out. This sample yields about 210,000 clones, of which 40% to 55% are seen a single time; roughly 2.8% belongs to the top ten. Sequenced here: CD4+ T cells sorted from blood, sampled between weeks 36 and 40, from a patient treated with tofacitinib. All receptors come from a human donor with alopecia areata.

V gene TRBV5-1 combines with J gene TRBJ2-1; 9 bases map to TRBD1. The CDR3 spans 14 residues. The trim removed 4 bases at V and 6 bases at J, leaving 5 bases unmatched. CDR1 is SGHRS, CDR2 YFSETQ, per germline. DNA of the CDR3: TGCGCCAGCAGCCTACAGGGGGCTAGCAATGAGCAGTTCTTC. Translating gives CASSLQGASNEQFF.

This CDR3 is CAWSRGTYNEQFF. CDR3 in DNA: TGTGCCTGGAGTAGGGGCACCTACAATGAGCAGTTCTTC. This chain links TRBV30 with TRBJ2-1; tentative D call: TRBD1 (5 bases). The CDR3 totals 13 residues. Germline CDR1 is GTSNPN and CDR2 is SVGIG (reference sequence). V lost 2 bases to trimming and J lost 2 bases, with 7 bases between them.

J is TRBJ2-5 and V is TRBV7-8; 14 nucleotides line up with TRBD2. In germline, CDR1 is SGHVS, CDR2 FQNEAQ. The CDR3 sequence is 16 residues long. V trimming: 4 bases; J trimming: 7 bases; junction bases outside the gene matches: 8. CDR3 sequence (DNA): TGTGCCAGCAGCTCCGGACTAGCGGGAGGCCGGCGGACCCAGTACTTC. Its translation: CASSSGLAGGRRTQYF.

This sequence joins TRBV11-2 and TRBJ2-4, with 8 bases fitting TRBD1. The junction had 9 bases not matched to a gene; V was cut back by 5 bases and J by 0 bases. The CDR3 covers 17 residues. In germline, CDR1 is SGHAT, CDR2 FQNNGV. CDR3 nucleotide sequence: TGTGCCAGCAGCAGGACAGGGAATATCGTAGCCAAAAACATTCAGTACTTC. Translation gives CASSRTGNIVAKNIQYF.

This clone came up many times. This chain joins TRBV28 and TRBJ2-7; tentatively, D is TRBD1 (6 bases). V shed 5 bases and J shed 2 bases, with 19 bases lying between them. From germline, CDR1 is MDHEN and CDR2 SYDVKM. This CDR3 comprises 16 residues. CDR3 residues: CASSPTPDRTTYEQYF. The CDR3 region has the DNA TGTGCCAGCAGTCCCACCCCCGACAGGACGACCTACGAGCAGTACTTC. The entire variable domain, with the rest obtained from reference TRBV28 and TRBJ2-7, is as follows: DVKVTQSSRYLVKRTGEKVFLECVQDMDHENMFWYRQDPGLGLRLIYFSYDVKMKEKGDIPEGYSVSREKKERFSLILESASTNQTSMYLCASSPTPDRTTYEQYFGPGTRLTVT.

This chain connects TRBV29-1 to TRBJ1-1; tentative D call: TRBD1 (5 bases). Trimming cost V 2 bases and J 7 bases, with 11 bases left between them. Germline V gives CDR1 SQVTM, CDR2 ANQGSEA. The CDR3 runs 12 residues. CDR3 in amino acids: CSVEIRGIEAFF. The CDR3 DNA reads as TGCAGCGTTGAAATCCGGGGGATTGAAGCTTTCTTT.

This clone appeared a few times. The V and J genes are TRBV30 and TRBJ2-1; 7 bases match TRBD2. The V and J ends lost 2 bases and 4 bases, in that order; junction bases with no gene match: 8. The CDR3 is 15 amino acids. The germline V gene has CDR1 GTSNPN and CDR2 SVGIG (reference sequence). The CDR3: CAWSFGRGSYNEQFF. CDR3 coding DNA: TGTGCCTGGAGTTTTGGGAGGGGCTCGTACAATGAGCAGTTCTTC.

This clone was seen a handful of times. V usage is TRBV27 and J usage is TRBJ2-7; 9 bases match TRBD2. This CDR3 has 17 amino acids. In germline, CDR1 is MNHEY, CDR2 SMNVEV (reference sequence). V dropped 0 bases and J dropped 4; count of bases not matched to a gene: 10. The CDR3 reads CASSLSGGRANAYEQYF. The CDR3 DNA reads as TGTGCCAGCAGTTTATCTGGCGGGAGGGCCAATGCTTACGAGCAGTACTTC.

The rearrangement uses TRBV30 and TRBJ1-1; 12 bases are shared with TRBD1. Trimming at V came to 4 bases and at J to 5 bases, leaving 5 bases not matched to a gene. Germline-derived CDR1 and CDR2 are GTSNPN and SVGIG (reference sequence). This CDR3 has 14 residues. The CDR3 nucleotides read TGTGCCTGGACCCGGGACAGGGGGCCTACTGAAGCTTTCTTT. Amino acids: CAWTRDRGPTEAFF.

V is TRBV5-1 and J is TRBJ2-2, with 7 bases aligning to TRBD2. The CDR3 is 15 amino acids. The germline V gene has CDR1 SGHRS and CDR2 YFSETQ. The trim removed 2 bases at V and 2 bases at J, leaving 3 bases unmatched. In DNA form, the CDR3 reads TGCGCCAGCAGCTTTGGCGGGAGTAACACCGGGGAGCTGTTTTTT. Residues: CASSFGGSNTGELFF.

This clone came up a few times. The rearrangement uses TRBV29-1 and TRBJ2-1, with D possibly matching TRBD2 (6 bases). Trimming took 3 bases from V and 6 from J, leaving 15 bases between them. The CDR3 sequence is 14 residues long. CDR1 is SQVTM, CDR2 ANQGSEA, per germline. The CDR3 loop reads CSVDGGLVRNEQFF. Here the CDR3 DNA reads TGCAGCGTTGACGGGGGACTGGTTCGCAATGAGCAGTTCTTC.

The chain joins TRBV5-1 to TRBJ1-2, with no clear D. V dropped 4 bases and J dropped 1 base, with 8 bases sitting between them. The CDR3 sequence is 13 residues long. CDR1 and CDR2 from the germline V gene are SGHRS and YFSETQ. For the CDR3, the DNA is TGCGCCAGCAGCCCGGCCGGTAACTATGGCTACACCTTC. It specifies CASSPAGNYGYTF.

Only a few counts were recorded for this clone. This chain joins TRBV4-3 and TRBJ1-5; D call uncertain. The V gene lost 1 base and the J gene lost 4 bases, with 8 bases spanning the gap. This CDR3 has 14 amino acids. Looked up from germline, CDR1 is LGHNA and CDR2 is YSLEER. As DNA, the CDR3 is TGCGCCAGCAGCCAAGGACTTGGGAATCAGCCCCAGCATTTT. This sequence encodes CASSQGLGNQPQHF.

The DNA of the CDR3 is TGTGCCAGCAGGACCGGACTCGGAAACACCATATATTTT. Amino acid sequence: CASRTGLGNTIYF. The chain couples TRBV6-5 to TRBJ1-3; D is uncertain. V lost 6 bases, J lost 4 bases, and 10 bases lay in between. The CDR3 extends over 13 amino acids. Germline V gives CDR1 MNHEY, CDR2 SVGAGI.

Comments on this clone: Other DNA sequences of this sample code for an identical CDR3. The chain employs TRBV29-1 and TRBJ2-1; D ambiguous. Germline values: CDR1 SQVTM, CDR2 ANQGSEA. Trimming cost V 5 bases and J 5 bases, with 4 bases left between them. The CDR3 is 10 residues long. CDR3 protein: CSVSHNEQFF. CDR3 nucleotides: TGCAGCGTTAGTCACAATGAGCAGTTCTTC.

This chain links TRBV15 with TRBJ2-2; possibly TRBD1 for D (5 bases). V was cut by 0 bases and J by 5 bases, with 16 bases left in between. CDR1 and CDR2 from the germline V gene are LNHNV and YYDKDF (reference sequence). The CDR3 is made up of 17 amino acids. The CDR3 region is CATSRDGRVVTTGELFF. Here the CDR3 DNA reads TGTGCCACCAGCAGAGATGGCAGGGTGGTTACAACCGGGGAGCTGTTTTTT.

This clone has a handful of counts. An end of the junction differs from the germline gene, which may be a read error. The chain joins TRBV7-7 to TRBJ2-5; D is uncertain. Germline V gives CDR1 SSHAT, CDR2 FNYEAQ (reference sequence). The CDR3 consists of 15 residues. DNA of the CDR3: TGTGCTAGCAGCTTAAAATCCCTCGGAGAAGAGACCCAGTACTTC. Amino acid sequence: CASSLKSLGEETQYF.

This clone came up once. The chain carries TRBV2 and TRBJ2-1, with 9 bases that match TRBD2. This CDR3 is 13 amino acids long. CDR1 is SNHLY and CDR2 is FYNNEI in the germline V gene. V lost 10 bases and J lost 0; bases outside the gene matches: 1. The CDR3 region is CAISGSSYNEQFF. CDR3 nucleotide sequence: TGTGCCATTAGCGGGAGCTCCTACAATGAGCAGTTCTTC.

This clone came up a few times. CDR3: CASSVDIVGANVLTF. CDR3 nucleotide sequence: TGTGCCAGCAGCGTCGACATAGTTGGGGCCAACGTCCTGACTTTC. The chain couples TRBV7-2 to TRBJ2-6; D gene uncertain. CDR1 is SGHTA, CDR2 FQGNSA, per germline. CDR3 length: 15 amino acids. Deletions cut 5 bases from V and 3 bases from J, with 11 bases between.

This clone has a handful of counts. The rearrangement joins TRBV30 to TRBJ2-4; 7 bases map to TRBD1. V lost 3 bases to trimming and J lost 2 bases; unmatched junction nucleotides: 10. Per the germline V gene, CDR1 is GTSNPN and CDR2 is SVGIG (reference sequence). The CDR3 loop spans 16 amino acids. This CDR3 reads CAWSGPGQITKNIQYF. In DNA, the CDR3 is TGTGCCTGGAGCGGACCGGGACAGATAACCAAAAACATTCAGTACTTC.

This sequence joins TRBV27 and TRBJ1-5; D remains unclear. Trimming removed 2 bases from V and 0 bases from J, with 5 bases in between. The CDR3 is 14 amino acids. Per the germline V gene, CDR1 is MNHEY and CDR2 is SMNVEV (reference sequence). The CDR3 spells CASSLRSSNQPQHF. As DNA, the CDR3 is TGTGCCAGCAGTTTAAGGTCTAGCAATCAGCCCCAGCATTTT.

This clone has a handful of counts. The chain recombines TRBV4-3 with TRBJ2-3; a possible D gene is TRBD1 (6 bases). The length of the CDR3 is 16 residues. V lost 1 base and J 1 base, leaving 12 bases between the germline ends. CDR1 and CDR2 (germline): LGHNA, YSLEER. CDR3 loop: CASSQATGTRTDTQYF. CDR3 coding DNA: TGCGCCAGCAGCCAAGCCACAGGGACCCGCACAGATACGCAGTATTTT.

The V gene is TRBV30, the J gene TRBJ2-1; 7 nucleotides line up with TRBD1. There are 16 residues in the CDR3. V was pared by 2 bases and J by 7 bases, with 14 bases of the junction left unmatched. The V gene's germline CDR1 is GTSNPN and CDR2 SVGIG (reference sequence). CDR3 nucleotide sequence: TGTGCCTGGAGTCGTCCGGGACAGCCCAAATTGAATGAGCAGTTCTTC. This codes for CAWSRPGQPKLNEQFF.

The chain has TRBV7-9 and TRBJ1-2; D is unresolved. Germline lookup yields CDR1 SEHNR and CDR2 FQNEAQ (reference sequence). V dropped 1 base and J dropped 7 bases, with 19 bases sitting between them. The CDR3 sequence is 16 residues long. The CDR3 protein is CASSLGSREAVAGYTF. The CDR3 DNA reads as TGTGCCAGCAGCTTAGGGTCGAGGGAGGCGGTCGCTGGCTACACCTTC. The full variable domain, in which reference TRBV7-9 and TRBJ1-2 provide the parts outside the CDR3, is DTGVSQNPRHKITKRGQNVTFRCDPISEHNRLYWYRQTLGQGPEFLTYFQNEAQLEKSRLLSDRFSAERPKGSFSTLEIQRTEQGDSAMYLCASSLGSREAVAGYTFGSGTRLTVV.

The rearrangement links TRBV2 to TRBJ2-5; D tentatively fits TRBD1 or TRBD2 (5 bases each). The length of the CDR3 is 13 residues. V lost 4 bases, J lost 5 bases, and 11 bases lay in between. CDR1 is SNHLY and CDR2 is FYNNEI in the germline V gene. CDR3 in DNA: TGTGCCAGCAGTGTAAGGGGCGGGGAGACCCAGTACTTC. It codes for CASSVRGGETQYF.

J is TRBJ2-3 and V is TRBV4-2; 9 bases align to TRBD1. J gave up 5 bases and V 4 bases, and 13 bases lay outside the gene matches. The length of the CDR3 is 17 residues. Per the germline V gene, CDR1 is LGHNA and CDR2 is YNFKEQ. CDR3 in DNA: TGTGCCAGCAGCCCTCATGGGGGGACAGGGTTTGAAGATACGCAGTATTTT. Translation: CASSPHGGTGFEDTQYF.